The 15 T cell receptor beta chains presented below share a single source sample, sequenced in a study of cytomegalovirus exposure and HLA in healthy donors. With 60 Vbeta and 13 Jbeta primers, the PCR was carried out. Sequencing was performed with immunoSEQ multiplex PCR; in TCRdb, only in-frame clones are kept and a portion is missing. The sample includes 220,000 or so clones, 60% to 80% seen only once; the top ten take less than 2%. What was sequenced was PBMCs. The receptors come from a woman aged 25 to 39 in good health and CMV-seronegative.

The gene calls are TRBV25-1 and TRBJ2-2, with 14 bases fitting TRBD2. After removal of 2 bases from V and 7 bases from J, the junction contained 6 bases not matched to a gene. The CDR3 runs 17 residues. Germline CDR1 is MGHDK and CDR2 is SYGVNS. CDR3 in amino acids: CASSEPGLAGGIGELFF. CDR3 bases: TGTGCCAGCAGTGAACCCGGACTAGCGGGAGGTATCGGGGAGCTGTTTTTT.

This clone was detected only once. The CDR3 coding sequence is TGTGCCAGCAGCTTAGTCGGGACAGGGGTATCCTATGGCTACACCTTC. Protein sequence: CASSLVGTGVSYGYTF. The chain recombines TRBV7-2 with TRBJ1-2; 10 positions agree with TRBD1. CDR1 SGHTA and CDR2 FQGNSA come from the germline V gene. There are 16 residues in the CDR3. Unmatched junction bases numbered 6, after V lost 1 base and J lost 4 bases.

This sequence joins TRBV7-9 and TRBJ1-3; D remains unclear. V lost 3 bases and J lost 0, with 9 bases in between. In germline, CDR1 is SEHNR, CDR2 FQNEAQ (reference sequence). The CDR3 loop spans 15 amino acids. CDR3 coding DNA: TGTGCCAGCAGCTTCTACACGGGCTCTGGAAACACCATATATTTT. Its translation is CASSFYTGSGNTIYF.

The chain uses TRBV6-1 and TRBJ1-1; D call uncertain. The CDR3 consists of 14 residues. Germline V gene data show CDR1 as MNHNS and CDR2 as SASEGT. Trimming removed 5 bases from V and 0 bases from J, with 10 bases in between. CDR3 in DNA: TGTGCCAGCAGTACGAGAGAATTGAACACTGAAGCTTTCTTT. Its protein is CASSTRELNTEAFF.

The genes are TRBV6-6 and TRBJ2-3, with a tentative D call TRBD2 (6 bases). Trimming removed 5 bases from V and 2 bases from J, with 14 bases in between. The CDR3 sequence is 15 residues long. Germline CDR1 is MNHNY and CDR2 is SVGAGI (reference sequence). Here the CDR3 DNA reads TGTGCCAGCAGTAAACTAGCCGCTTACACAGATACGCAGTATTTT. Translating gives CASSKLAAYTDTQYF.

The chain is built from TRBV6-5 and TRBJ1-2; 7 bases agree with TRBD1. Germline values: CDR1 MNHEY, CDR2 SVGAGI. This CDR3 is built from 15 residues. V gave up 7 bases and J gave up 1 base; unmatched junction bases: 9. The CDR3 is CASTPGTVNNYGYTF. In nucleotides, the CDR3 is TGTGCCAGCACCCCCGGGACAGTGAATAACTATGGCTACACCTTC.

The gene calls are TRBV7-9 and TRBJ2-3, with TRBD1 as a possible D gene (5 bases). The length of the CDR3 is 14 residues. V lost 3 bases and J lost 5, with 12 bases in between. The V gene's germline CDR1 is SEHNR and CDR2 FQNEAQ (reference sequence). CDR3 nucleotide sequence: TGTGCCAGCAGCTTCCACAGGTCAGGAGATACGCAGTATTTT. Translated, it gives CASSFHRSGDTQYF.

J is TRBJ1-4 and V is TRBV27; tentative D call: TRBD1 (5 bases). Trimming pared 7 bases from V and 8 bases from J, leaving 20 bases between. The CDR3 loop spans 15 amino acids. CDR1 is MNHEY, CDR2 SMNVEV, per germline (reference sequence). The CDR3 spells CASKAERQGGEKLFF. For the CDR3, the DNA is TGTGCCAGCAAGGCAGAGCGGCAGGGAGGGGAAAAACTGTTTTTT. The variable domain in full, with the rest retrieved from reference TRBV27 and TRBJ1-4, is EAQVTQNPRYLITVTGKKLTVTCSQNMNHEYMSWYRQDPGLGLRQIYYSMNVEVTDKGDVPEGYKVSRKEKRNFPLILESPSPNQTSLYFCASKAERQGGEKLFFGSGTQLSVL.

This chain joins TRBV5-6 and TRBJ1-1, with a possible D match to TRBD1 (5 bases). CDR3 length: 12 amino acids. The germline V gene encodes CDR1 SGHDT and CDR2 YYEEEE. The germline V and J ends were trimmed by 0 bases and 10 bases, with 10 bases remaining between them. The CDR3 sequence is CASSLGGTIAFF. The CDR3, as DNA: TGTGCCAGCAGCTTGGGGGGGACTATAGCTTTCTTT. Using reference TRBV5-6 and TRBJ1-1 for the parts outside the CDR3, the full variable domain is DAGVTQSPTHLIKTRGQQVTLRCSPKSGHDTVSWYQQALGQGPQFIFQYYEEEERQRGNFPDRFSGHQFPNYSSELNVNALLLGDSALYLCASSLGGTIAFFGQGTRLTVV.

This rearrangement joins TRBV4-1 to TRBJ2-3; tentatively, D is TRBD2 (6 bases). The V end was cut by 2 bases, the J end by 2 bases, with 11 bases between. This CDR3 has 15 amino acids. CDR1 and CDR2 from the germline V gene are MGHRA and YSYEKL. The CDR3 DNA follows: TGCGCCAGCAGCCAAAAACCGGGGGTCACAGATACGCAGTATTTT. Translating gives CASSQKPGVTDTQYF.

V gene TRBV19 combines with J gene TRBJ1-5; 7 bases align to TRBD1. The CDR3 has 16 amino acids. J lost 3 bases, V lost 5 bases, and 10 bases had no gene match. CDR1 LNHDA and CDR2 SQIVND come from the germline V gene (reference sequence). The CDR3 sequence is CASSWLTGTINQPQHF. The DNA for the CDR3 is TGTGCCAGTAGTTGGTTGACAGGGACCATCAATCAGCCCCAGCATTTT.

The V and J genes are TRBV19 and TRBJ2-1; 10 bases fit TRBD2. From germline, CDR1 is LNHDA and CDR2 SQIVND (reference sequence). V lost 9 bases and J lost 3; bases outside the gene matches: 5. The CDR3 sequence is 14 residues long. The CDR3 sequence is CASSGTSDYNEQFF. The CDR3 DNA is TGTGCCAGCAGCGGGACTAGCGACTACAATGAGCAGTTCTTC.

Regarding this clone: The junction shows a germline mismatch at one end, possibly a read error. V usage is TRBV30 and J usage is TRBJ2-6, with a weak D call TRBD1 (5 bases). This CDR3 is built from 14 residues. Germline values: CDR1 GTSNPN, CDR2 SVGIG (reference sequence). The CDR3: CAWGLHSGANVLNF. In DNA form, the CDR3 reads TGTGCCTGGGGGCTACACTCTGGGGCCAACGTCCTGAATTTC.

Note on this clone: Other DNA sequences within the sample encode an identical CDR3. DNA for the CDR3: TGTGCCAGCAGCTTCGAGGGGGATACAGATACGCAGTATTTT. Translated, it gives CASSFEGDTDTQYF. The chain has TRBV7-9 and TRBJ2-3, with a possible D match to TRBD1 (6 bases). CDR3 length: 14 amino acids. Germline lookup yields CDR1 SEHNR and CDR2 FQNEAQ (reference sequence). The ends were cut back, 3 bases at V and 3 bases at J, with 10 bases in the middle. The variable domain in full, completed from reference TRBV7-9 and TRBJ2-3, reads DTGVSQNPRHKITKRGQNVTFRCDPISEHNRLYWYRQTLGQGPEFLTYFQNEAQLEKSRLLSDRFSAERPKGSFSTLEIQRTEQGDSAMYLCASSFEGDTDTQYFGPGTRLTVL.

This clone came up a few times. The chain recombines TRBV10-3 with TRBJ1-4, with TRBD1 matching over 7 bases. J lost 8 bases, V lost 2 bases, and 2 bases had no gene match. This CDR3 has 13 residues. The germline gives CDR1 ENHRY, CDR2 SYGVKD. The DNA of the CDR3 is TGTGCCATCAGTGAGAGGGACAGCGAAAAACTGTTTTTT. This encodes CAISERDSEKLFF.